This T cell receptor (beta chain) was identified in a study of beta chain features in type 1 diabetes. Looking at the study overall: Examined across all samples were roughly 110,000,000 sorted cells. Findings of the study overall: Patients showed naive, central memory and Treg TCRB repertoires that appeared more similar than those of healthy donors. Shortening of TCRB CDR3s, moderate but significant, appeared in all four CD4+ subsets of Type 1 diabetes patients. Type 1 diabetes patients showed fewer insertions and more deletions at VDJ junctions.

Per donor, one heparinised blood draw averaged about 110 mL. In the case of this clone: Its antigen is still unknown.

CDR1 is SEHNR and CDR2 is FQNEAQ in the germline V gene (reference sequence). CDR3 length: 18 residues. Trimming took off 0 bases at V and 1 base at J, with 16 bases between the two ends. The investigators reverse transcribed all of the isolated RNA, so they sequenced expressed TCRB transcripts. Clones were sequenced by immunoSEQ multiplex PCR, and TCRdb holds only the in-frame ones, with some missing. Seen here are approximately 600,000 clones, 9.5% to 15% observed once, and the top ten hold more than 0.1%. The chain joins TRBV7-9 to TRBJ2-1; D possibly uses TRBD1 or TRBD2 (5 bases each). The sequenced material came from naive CD4+ T cells from blood. This sequence originates from a man aged 25 to 45 with type 1 diabetes. CDR3 coding DNA: TGTGCCAGCAGCTTAGCGACCCTGGGGGTGACTTCCTACAATGAGCAGTTCTTC. It translates to CASSLATLGVTSYNEQFF.